The 24 T cell receptor beta chains listed next were all sequenced from one sample in a study of shared T cell receptors in the human thymus. This table comes from immunoSEQ multiplex PCR, and its TCRdb copy is limited to in-frame clones, with some not included. The repertoire consists of some 700,000 clones, with 85% to 90% occurring once and the leading ten covering approximately 0.011%. These data are also associated with another study on human thymus T cells.

The sample taken for sequencing was thymocytes. The origin of the receptors is a boy younger than two with a congenital heart defect.

The chain carries TRBV27 and TRBJ2-7, with 11 bases lining up with TRBD2. The germline CDR1 and CDR2 sequences are MNHEY and SMNVEV (reference sequence). V shed 5 bases and J 5 bases; nucleotides not matched to a gene: 11. This CDR3 is built from 16 residues. CDR3 protein: CASSPHSGRAPHEQYF. Written as DNA, the CDR3 is TGTGCCAGCAGTCCCCATAGCGGGAGGGCCCCCCACGAGCAGTACTTC.

This sequence joins TRBV5-6 and TRBJ1-6; D might be TRBD1 (5 bases). This CDR3 is built from 15 residues. The V gene's germline CDR1 is SGHDT and CDR2 YYEEEE. The germline V and J ends were trimmed by 3 bases and 10 bases, with 17 bases remaining between them. This chain's CDR3 is CASSSPGRAGSPLHF. CDR3 coding DNA: TGTGCCAGCAGCTCGCCGGGCAGGGCGGGATCACCCCTCCACTTT. Based on the CDR3 plus reference TRBV5-6 and TRBJ1-6, the full variable domain is DAGVTQSPTHLIKTRGQQVTLRCSPKSGHDTVSWYQQALGQGPQFIFQYYEEEERQRGNFPDRFSGHQFPNYSSELNVNALLLGDSALYLCASSSPGRAGSPLHFGNGTRLTVT.

The chain couples TRBV28 to TRBJ2-1, with D possibly being TRBD2 (5 bases). This CDR3 comprises 15 residues. V was shortened by 5 bases and J by 0 bases, with 11 bases between the two germline ends. Germline V gives CDR1 MDHEN, CDR2 SYDVKM. CDR3 DNA: TGTGCCAGCAGTCGCGGGTTTAGCTCCTACAATGAGCAGTTCTTC. Translating it yields CASSRGFSSYNEQFF. The full variable domain, its missing parts supplied by reference TRBV28 and TRBJ2-1, is DVKVTQSSRYLVKRTGEKVFLECVQDMDHENMFWYRQDPGLGLRLIYFSYDVKMKEKGDIPEGYSVSREKKERFSLILESASTNQTSMYLCASSRGFSSYNEQFFGPGTRLTVL.

This chain uses TRBV6-1 with TRBJ1-4; D remains ambiguous. Germline CDR1 is MNHNS and CDR2 is SASEGT. CDR3 length: 16 residues. The V end was cut by 6 bases, the J end by 3 bases, with 17 bases between. CDR3 DNA sequence: TGTGCCAGCAGAGAAAGGAGGGCAGGCTCTAATGAAAAACTGTTTTTT. This encodes CASRERRAGSNEKLFF.

The chain carries TRBV4-2 and TRBJ2-2, with 12 bases aligning to TRBD2. The J segment lost 6 bases and the V segment lost 3 bases, leaving 8 bases of the junction unmatched. This CDR3 spans 17 amino acids. Germline CDR1 and CDR2: LGHNA and YNFKEQ. The CDR3 DNA reads TGTGCCAGCAGCCAGGGCCCTAGCGGGAGGGCGGCCGGGGAGCTGTTTTTT. Amino acid sequence: CASSQGPSGRAAGELFF.

The gene calls are TRBV6-6 and TRBJ2-7; 10 bases are a match to TRBD2. Germline V CDR1 and CDR2: MNHNY, SVGAGI (reference sequence). The CDR3 is 15 amino acids. J was trimmed by 2 bases and V by 7 bases; bases with no gene match: 8. The CDR3 region has the DNA TGTGCCAGCACCCGTAGCGGGAGGATCACCTACGAGCAGTACTTC. The encoded protein is CASTRSGRITYEQYF.

This chain joins TRBV30 and TRBJ1-1; TRBD1 matches at 10 bases. The CDR3 is 15 residues long. Looked up from germline, CDR1 is GTSNPN and CDR2 is SVGIG (reference sequence). The trim removed 5 bases at V and 0 bases at J, leaving 6 bases unmatched. CDR3 loop: CAWGSGQGLNTEAFF. The CDR3 DNA reads TGTGCCTGGGGGTCGGGACAGGGGCTGAACACTGAAGCTTTCTTT.

The gene calls are TRBV4-2 and TRBJ2-1; D gene ambiguous. CDR3 length equals 16 residues. Germline assignment: CDR1 LGHNA and CDR2 YNFKEQ. Trimming left V 1 base short and J 0 bases short, with 10 bases between. For the CDR3, the DNA is TGTGCCAGCAGCCAAGCCCCAAAATTCTCCTACAATGAGCAGTTCTTC. Residues: CASSQAPKFSYNEQFF.

The chain has TRBV6-1 and TRBJ1-5; D perhaps matches TRBD1 (6 bases). Germline values: CDR1 MNHNS, CDR2 SASEGT. The V end lost 1 base, the J end lost 6 bases, and 10 bases lay between the germline ends. The CDR3 totals 14 residues. The CDR3 DNA is TGTGCCAGCAGTGAAGGAGGGGGTGGTCAGCCCCAGCATTTT. It specifies CASSEGGGGQPQHF.

This chain links TRBV5-6 with TRBJ2-7, with 10 bases fitting TRBD2. The junction had 10 bases not matched to a gene; V was cut back by 0 bases and J by 4 bases. The CDR3 spans 17 residues. CDR1 is SGHDT, CDR2 YYEEEE, per germline. The CDR3 sequence is CASSLEGASGRMYEQYF. In DNA, the CDR3 is TGTGCCAGCAGCTTGGAGGGGGCTAGCGGGAGAATGTACGAGCAGTACTTC.

The V and J genes are TRBV4-3 and TRBJ2-1, with 14 bases that match TRBD2. There are 20 residues in the CDR3. CDR1 is LGHNA and CDR2 is YSLEER in the germline V gene. V lost 0 bases to trimming and J lost 7 bases; unmatched junction nucleotides: 14. In nucleotides, the CDR3 is TGCGCCAGCAGCCAAGACGATTGGGGACTAGCGGGGGTTCCTACAAATGAGCAGTTCTTC. Translating gives CASSQDDWGLAGVPTNEQFF.

The chain links TRBV5-1 to TRBJ2-3, with 9 bases identical to TRBD1. The CDR3 is 19 amino acids. Trimming took 5 bases from V and 2 from J; bases not matched to a gene: 18. Germline V CDR1 and CDR2: SGHRS, YFSETQ. CDR3 DNA: TGCGCCAGCAGTTTACAGGGGGCCGCCCGCGGGGGTTCCACAGATACGCAGTATTTT. Its translation is CASSLQGAARGGSTDTQYF.

The chain uses TRBV11-3 and TRBJ1-1; no clear D. Germline V lookup: CDR1 SGHNT, CDR2 YENEEA. V was cut by 10 bases and J by 1 base, with 13 bases left in between. This CDR3 comprises 13 residues. The CDR3 sequence: CAIPGPTNTEAFF. The CDR3 DNA sequence: TGTGCCATCCCGGGTCCGACGAACACTGAAGCTTTCTTT.

This chain links TRBV19 with TRBJ2-7; 9 bases map to TRBD1. The CDR3 totals 15 residues. The V gene's germline CDR1 is LNHDA and CDR2 SQIVND (reference sequence). V shed 3 bases and J 5 bases; nucleotides not matched to a gene: 8. The CDR3 protein is CASSIMPGQGNEQYF. As DNA, the CDR3 is TGTGCCAGTAGTATTATGCCGGGACAGGGTAACGAGCAGTACTTC.

The rearrangement links TRBV5-1 to TRBJ2-3; TRBD2 matches 8 bases. The CDR3 runs 19 residues. V dropped 6 bases and J dropped 0; count of bases not matched to a gene: 18. Germline loops: CDR1 SGHRS, CDR2 YFSETQ. CDR3 nucleotides: TGCGCCAGCACCCGGGGGGGATTGGACTCTAGGAATAGCACAGATACGCAGTATTTT. Translating gives CASTRGGLDSRNSTDTQYF.

This chain joins TRBV27 and TRBJ2-7, with 7 bases matching TRBD2. The V and J ends lost 10 bases and 5 bases, in that order; junction bases with no gene match: 5. This CDR3 is built from 11 residues. Germline CDR1 reads MNHEY; CDR2 reads SMNVEV (reference sequence). The CDR3 coding sequence is TGTGCCACCCAGGCGGGAGACGAGCAGTACTTC. Translating gives CATQAGDEQYF.

This clone was recorded once. The V gene is TRBV4-3, the J gene TRBJ2-1, with TRBD2 matching over 7 bases. The germline CDR1 and CDR2 sequences are LGHNA and YSLEER. The CDR3 contains 18 residues. J gave up 7 bases and V 0 bases, and 15 bases lay outside the gene matches. The DNA for the CDR3 is TGCGCCAGCAGCCAAGATCCCTTTCGGGGGGATTGGGGGAATGAGCAGTTCTTC. Amino acids: CASSQDPFRGDWGNEQFF.

A single count supports this clone. V gene TRBV5-4 combines with J gene TRBJ2-5; TRBD2 aligns across 13 bases. Germline assignment: CDR1 SGHNT and CDR2 YYREEE (reference sequence). The CDR3 spans 19 residues. Trimming took 4 bases from V and 2 from J; bases not matched to a gene: 14. CDR3 protein: CASSTGLAGVNSHQETQYF. The CDR3 DNA reads TGTGCCAGCAGCACCGGACTAGCGGGAGTAAACTCCCATCAAGAGACCCAGTACTTC. Filled out from reference TRBV5-4 and TRBJ2-5, the complete variable domain reads ETGVTQSPTHLIKTRGQQVTLRCSSQSGHNTVSWYQQALGQGPQFIFQYYREEENGRGNFPPRFSGLQFPNYSSELNVNALELDDSALYLCASSTGLAGVNSHQETQYFGPGTRLLVL.

The chain couples TRBV27 to TRBJ2-1; D possibly corresponds to TRBD2 (5 bases). Trimming pared 6 bases from V and 6 bases from J, leaving 15 bases between. Germline V gene sequence: CDR1 MNHEY, CDR2 SMNVEV (reference sequence). The CDR3 consists of 14 residues. The CDR3 protein is CASSQRGPANEQFF. CDR3 bases: TGTGCCAGCAGCCAACGAGGGCCAGCCAATGAGCAGTTCTTC.

The J gene is TRBJ2-3, the V gene TRBV28, with a weak D call TRBD2 (5 bases). Trimming cost V 8 bases and J 5 bases, with 23 bases left between them. The CDR3 loop spans 16 amino acids. The germline V gene has CDR1 MDHEN and CDR2 SYDVKM. The CDR3 sequence: CASGLYRDPPGDTQYF. CDR3 in DNA: TGTGCCAGCGGGTTGTATCGGGATCCCCCGGGAGATACGCAGTATTTT. The full variable domain, completed using reference TRBV28 and TRBJ2-3, is DVKVTQSSRYLVKRTGEKVFLECVQDMDHENMFWYRQDPGLGLRLIYFSYDVKMKEKGDIPEGYSVSREKKERFSLILESASTNQTSMYLCASGLYRDPPGDTQYFGPGTRLTVL.

The rearrangement joins TRBV28 to TRBJ2-7, with TRBD1 matching over 7 bases. The germline CDR1 and CDR2 sequences are MDHEN and SYDVKM. V was pared by 4 bases and J by 9 bases, with 12 bases of the junction left unmatched. This CDR3 has 14 residues. The CDR3 coding sequence is TGTGCCAGCAGTTCGACAGGGTTCCTTGGTGTGCAGTACTTC. As protein: CASSSTGFLGVQYF.

The chain is built from TRBV5-1 and TRBJ1-1; 10 nucleotides agree with TRBD1. The ends lost 0 bases at V and 1 base at J; junction bases unmatched: 6. Germline loops: CDR1 SGHRS, CDR2 YFSETQ. The CDR3 covers 17 residues. In nucleotides, the CDR3 is TGCGCCAGCAGCTTGGCCTTGACAGGGGGCGGGAACACTGAAGCTTTCTTT. Its protein product is CASSLALTGGGNTEAFF. Based on the CDR3 plus reference TRBV5-1 and TRBJ1-1, the full variable domain is KAGVTQTPRYLIKTRGQQVTLSCSPISGHRSVSWYQQTPGQGLQFLFEYFSETQRNKGNFPGRFSGRQFSNSRSEMNVSTLELGDSALYLCASSLALTGGGNTEAFFGQGTRLTVV.

The chain recombines TRBV5-5 with TRBJ2-3; 9 bases are a match to TRBD1. The length of the CDR3 is 17 residues. V shed 5 bases and J 1 base; nucleotides not matched to a gene: 11. In germline, CDR1 is SGHKS, CDR2 YYEKEE (reference sequence). Here the CDR3 reads CASRQREGQGRTDTQYF. The CDR3, as DNA: TGTGCCAGCAGGCAGAGGGAGGGACAGGGTCGCACAGATACGCAGTATTTT.

In this sample, this clone turned up once. CDR3: CASSTRNTEAFF. The CDR3 coding sequence is TGTGCCAGCAGCACCAGGAACACTGAAGCTTTCTTT. The chain carries TRBV7-2 and TRBJ1-1; the D is unclear. Trimming removed 5 bases from V and 1 base from J, with 5 bases in between. The germline V gene encodes CDR1 SGHTA and CDR2 FQGNSA. CDR3 length equals 12 residues. The whole variable domain, filled in from reference TRBV7-2 and TRBJ1-1, reads GAGVSQSPSNKVTEKGKDVELRCDPISGHTALYWYRQSLGQGLEFLIYFQGNSAPDKSGLPSDRFSAERTGGSVSTLTIQRTQQEDSAVYLCASSTRNTEAFFGQGTRLTVV.